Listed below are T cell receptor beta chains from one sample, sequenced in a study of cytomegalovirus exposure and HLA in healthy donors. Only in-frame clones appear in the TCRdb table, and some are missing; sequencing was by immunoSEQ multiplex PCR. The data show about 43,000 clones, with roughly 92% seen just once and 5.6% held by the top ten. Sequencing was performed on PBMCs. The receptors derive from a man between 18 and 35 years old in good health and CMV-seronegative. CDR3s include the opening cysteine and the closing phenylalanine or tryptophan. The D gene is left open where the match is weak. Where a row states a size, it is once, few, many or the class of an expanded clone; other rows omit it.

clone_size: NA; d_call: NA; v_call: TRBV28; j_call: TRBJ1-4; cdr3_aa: CASSLWSPQGERLFF; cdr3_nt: TGTGCCAGCAGTTTATGGAGCCCACAGGGAGAGAGACTGTTTTTT
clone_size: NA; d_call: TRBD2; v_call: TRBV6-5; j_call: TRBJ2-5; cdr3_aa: CASSSLAGGLQETQYF; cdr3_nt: TGTGCCAGCAGTTCTTTGGCGGGGGGTTTACAAGAGACCCAGTACTTC
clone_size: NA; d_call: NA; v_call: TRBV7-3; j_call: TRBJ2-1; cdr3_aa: CASSYKGYNEQFF; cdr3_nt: TGTGCCAGCAGCTATAAGGGGTACAATGAGCAGTTCTTC
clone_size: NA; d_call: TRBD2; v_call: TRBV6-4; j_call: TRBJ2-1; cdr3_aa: CASSGDGGGYNEQFF; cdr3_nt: TGTGCCAGCAGTGGTGACGGGGGGGGGTATAATGAGCAGTTCTTC
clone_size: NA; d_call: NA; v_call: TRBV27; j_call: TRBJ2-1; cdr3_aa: CASSTPGVGNYNEQFF; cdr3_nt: TGTGCCAGCAGTACCCCCGGGGTAGGAAACTACAATGAGCAGTTCTTC
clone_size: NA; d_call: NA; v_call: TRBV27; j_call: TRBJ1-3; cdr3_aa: CASSPPGGNTIYF; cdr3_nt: TGTGCCAGCAGTCCACCCGGTGGAAACACCATATATTTT
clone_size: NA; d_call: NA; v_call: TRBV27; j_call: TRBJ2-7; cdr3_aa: CASRQRPRFPTEQYF; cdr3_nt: TGTGCCAGCAGACAAAGACCCAGGTTCCCCACCGAGCAGTACTTC
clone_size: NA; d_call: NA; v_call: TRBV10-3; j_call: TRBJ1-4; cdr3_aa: CAIGPGVDEKLFF; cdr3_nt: TGTGCCATCGGACCAGGGGTTGATGAAAAACTGTTTTTT
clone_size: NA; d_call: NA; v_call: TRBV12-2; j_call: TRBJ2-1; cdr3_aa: CASRPLRGLGGYNEQFF; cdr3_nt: TGTGCAAGTCGCCCCCTAAGGGGACTAGGCGGCTACAATGAGCAGTTCTTC
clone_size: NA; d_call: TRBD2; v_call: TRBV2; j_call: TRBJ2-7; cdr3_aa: CASRYSGGPIYEQYF; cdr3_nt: TGTGCCAGCAGGTACAGCGGGGGGCCCATCTACGAGCAGTACTTC
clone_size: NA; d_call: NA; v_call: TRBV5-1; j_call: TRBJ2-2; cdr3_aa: CASSFGQTGELFF; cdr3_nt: TGCGCCAGCAGCTTCGGACAGACCGGGGAGCTGTTTTTT
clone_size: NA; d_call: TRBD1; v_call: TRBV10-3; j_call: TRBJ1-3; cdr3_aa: CAISETGASGNTIYF; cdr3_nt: TGTGCCATCAGTGAGACAGGGGCCTCTGGAAACACCATATATTTT
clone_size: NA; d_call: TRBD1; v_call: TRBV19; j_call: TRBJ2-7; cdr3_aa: CASSIATGTGGYEQYF; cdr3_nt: TGTGCCAGTAGTATAGCAACCGGGACAGGGGGCTACGAGCAGTACTTC
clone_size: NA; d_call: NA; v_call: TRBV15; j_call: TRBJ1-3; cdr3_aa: CATSRDPGHSSGNTIYF; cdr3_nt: TGTGCCACCAGCAGAGATCCGGGACACAGCTCTGGAAACACCATATATTTT
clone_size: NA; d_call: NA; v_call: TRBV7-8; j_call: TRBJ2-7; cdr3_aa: CASSFPGVPGEQYF; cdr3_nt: TGTGCCAGCAGCTTTCCGGGAGTCCCGGGCGAGCAGTACTTC
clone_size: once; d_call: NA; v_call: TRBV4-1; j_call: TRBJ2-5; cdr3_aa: CASSPRTVPETQYF; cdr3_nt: TGCGCCAGCAGCCCTCGGACAGTCCCAGAGACCCAGTACTTC
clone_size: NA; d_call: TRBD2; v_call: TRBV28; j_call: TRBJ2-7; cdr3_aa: CASSFSGRGGYEQYF; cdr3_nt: TGTGCCAGCAGTTTTAGCGGGAGAGGGGGTTACGAGCAGTACTTC
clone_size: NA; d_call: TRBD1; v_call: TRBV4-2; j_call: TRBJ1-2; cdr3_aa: CASSQGLRGQGWGYGYTF; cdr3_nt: TGTGCCAGCAGCCAAGGTCTTCGAGGACAGGGATGGGGCTATGGCTACACCTTC
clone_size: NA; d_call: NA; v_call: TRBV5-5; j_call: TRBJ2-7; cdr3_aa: CASSLAQGAYEQYF; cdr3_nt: TGTGCCAGCAGCTTGGCACAGGGTGCCTACGAGCAGTACTTC